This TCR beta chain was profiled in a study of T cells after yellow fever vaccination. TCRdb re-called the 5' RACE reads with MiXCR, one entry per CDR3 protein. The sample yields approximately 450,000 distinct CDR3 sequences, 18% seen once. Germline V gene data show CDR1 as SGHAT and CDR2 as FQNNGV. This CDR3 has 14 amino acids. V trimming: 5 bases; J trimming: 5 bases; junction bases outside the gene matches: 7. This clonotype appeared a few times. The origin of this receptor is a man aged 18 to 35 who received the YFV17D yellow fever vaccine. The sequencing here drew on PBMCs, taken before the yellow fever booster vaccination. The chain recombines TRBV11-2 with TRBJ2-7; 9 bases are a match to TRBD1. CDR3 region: CASSPSRDRDEQYF. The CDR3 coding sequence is TGTGCCAGCAGCCCGTCCCGGGACAGGGACGAGCAGTACTTC.